A selection of T cell receptor beta chains follows, all from one sample in a study of brain T cells in children with intractable seizures. Method: immunoSEQ multiplex PCR; TCRdb's copy keeps in-frame clones and lacks some. The data show 75,000 to 80,000 clones, approximately 94% seen once. Sequenced here: peripheral blood, sampled at surgery. The receptor set was obtained from a boy under two years old with tuberous sclerosis and intractable seizures. The CDR3 runs from the conserved cysteine through the conserved F or W. Each record gives: V gene, clone size, D gene, J gene, CDR3 DNA, CDR3 protein. A D gene is named only where the DNA matches it firmly. A row's size may be missing; if present it is once, few, many or a size class.

V: TRBV6-2/TRBV6-3; size: NA; D: NA; J: TRBJ1-1; DNA: TGTGCCAGCAGCCCTGGTTGGGGGCTTAGAAATGAAGCTTTCTTT; CDR3: CASSPGWGLRNEAFF
V: TRBV30; size: NA; D: NA; J: TRBJ1-2; DNA: TGTGCCTGGAGGCCCGGGAAAAGTAACTATGGCTACACCTTC; CDR3: CAWRPGKSNYGYTF
V: TRBV10-3; size: NA; D: TRBD1; J: TRBJ2-1; DNA: TGTGCCATCAGTGAGGGACAGGACAATGAGCAGTTCTTC; CDR3: CAISEGQDNEQFF
V: TRBV10-3; size: NA; D: NA; J: TRBJ2-1; DNA: TGTGCCCCCCATAATGAGCAGTTCTTC; CDR3: CAPHNEQFF
V: TRBV5-6; size: NA; D: NA; J: TRBJ2-7; DNA: TGTGCCAGCAGCTCGGGGACCGGGGGCCTCGCCTACGAGCAGTACTTC; CDR3: CASSSGTGGLAYEQYF
V: TRBV7-8; size: NA; D: NA; J: TRBJ2-7; DNA: TGTGCCAGCAGCTTGCAGGCCCCCAACTACGAGCAGTACTTC; CDR3: CASSLQAPNYEQYF
V: TRBV4-1; size: NA; D: NA; J: TRBJ2-5; DNA: TGCGCCAGCAGCCGGGCAATCGGGGAGACCCAGTACTTC; CDR3: CASSRAIGETQYF
V: TRBV27; size: NA; D: NA; J: TRBJ2-1; DNA: TGTGCCAGCACCTTAACGGGGACGGGGGGCAACAATGAGCAGTTCTTC; CDR3: CASTLTGTGGNNEQFF
V: TRBV3-1/TRBV3-2; size: NA; D: TRBD1; J: TRBJ1-2; DNA: TGTGCCAGCAGCCATAGCCCGGGACAGGGGATCGGCTACACCTTC; CDR3: CASSHSPGQGIGYTF
V: TRBV7-9; size: once; D: NA; J: TRBJ1-1; DNA: TGTGCCACCCCGGGGGTCCGGGGAATTGAAGCTTTCTTT; CDR3: CATPGVRGIEAFF
V: TRBV18; size: NA; D: NA; J: TRBJ2-3; DNA: TGTGCCAGCTCACCACTAACCACAGATACGCAGTATTTT; CDR3: CASSPLTTDTQYF
V: TRBV5-1; size: NA; D: NA; J: TRBJ2-7; DNA: TGCGCCAGCAGCTTCGGGACCGGATTAAGCTCCTACGAGCAGTACTTC; CDR3: CASSFGTGLSSYEQYF
V: TRBV7-9; size: NA; D: TRBD1; J: TRBJ1-2; DNA: TGTGCCAGCAGTTCGACAGGGATCTATGGCTACACCTTC; CDR3: CASSSTGIYGYTF
V: TRBV7-2; size: once; D: NA; J: TRBJ2-6; DNA: TGTGCCAGCAGCCTAACAGTCTCTGGGGCCAACGTCCTGACTTTC; CDR3: CASSLTVSGANVLTF
V: TRBV7-3; size: NA; D: NA; J: TRBJ2-1; DNA: TGTGCCAGCAGCTTAACTTTGTCCAGGCCACTAGCCTCCTACAATGAGCAGTTCTTC; CDR3: CASSLTLSRPLASYNEQFF
V: TRBV3-1/TRBV3-2; size: NA; D: TRBD2; J: TRBJ2-3; DNA: TGTGCCAGCAGCCAACCGAGCGGGAGCCTGGCGGATACGCAGTATTTT; CDR3: CASSQPSGSLADTQYF
V: TRBV2; size: once; D: NA; J: TRBJ1-5; DNA: TGTGCCAGCAGTGAATTTAAGGGTTATAGCAATCAGCCCCAGCATTTT; CDR3: CASSEFKGYSNQPQHF
V: TRBV27; size: NA; D: NA; J: TRBJ1-2; DNA: TGTGCCAGCAGACTCAGAGGAAGTGGCTATGGCTACACCTTC; CDR3: CASRLRGSGYGYTF
V: TRBV11-3; size: NA; D: NA; J: TRBJ1-1; DNA: TGTGCCAGCAGCTCGGGACATTTGAACACTGAAGCTTTCTTT; CDR3: CASSSGHLNTEAFF
V: TRBV3-1/TRBV3-2; size: NA; D: NA; J: TRBJ2-2; DNA: TGTGCCAGAACGGAGCGACCTTCCACCGGGGAGCTGTTTTTT; CDR3: CARTERPSTGELFF
V: TRBV19; size: NA; D: TRBD1; J: TRBJ1-2; DNA: TGTGCCAGTTCGGGCCAATCACAGGGGCTTTTCCCCCCCTATGGCTACACCTTC; CDR3: CASSGQSQGLFPPYGYTF
V: TRBV13; size: NA; D: NA; J: TRBJ1-4; DNA: TGTGCCAGCAGCTTACGTAGGACAGTGGCAACTAATGAAAAACTGTTTTTT; CDR3: CASSLRRTVATNEKLFF
V: TRBV5-1; size: NA; D: TRBD1; J: TRBJ1-1; DNA: TGCGCCAGCAGCTTCGGACAGGGGGCAAGGGGCACTGAAGCTTTCTTT; CDR3: CASSFGQGARGTEAFF
V: TRBV20-1; size: NA; D: TRBD2; J: TRBJ2-7; DNA: TGCAGTGCCGGACTAGCGGGGAAGTACTTC; CDR3: CSAGLAGKYF
V: TRBV5-4; size: NA; D: TRBD2; J: TRBJ2-5; DNA: TGTGCCAGCAGCTTGAATTCGCGGGAGGTCGGGGGAGAGACCCAGTACTTC; CDR3: CASSLNSREVGGETQYF
V: TRBV28; size: NA; D: NA; J: TRBJ1-2; DNA: TGTGCCACCAGGGCCGGCTTACGAAGGGGGAGAGCTAACTATGGCTACACCTTC; CDR3: CATRAGLRRGRANYGYTF
V: TRBV30; size: NA; D: TRBD2; J: TRBJ2-3; DNA: TGTGCCTGGACTAGCGGGGGAGGAAATACGCAGTATTTT; CDR3: CAWTSGGGNTQYF
V: TRBV5-4; size: NA; D: NA; J: TRBJ1-2; DNA: TGTGCCAGCAGCTTGGTCCCCCACAGGGACTATGGCTACACCTTC; CDR3: CASSLVPHRDYGYTF
V: TRBV19; size: NA; D: NA; J: TRBJ1-5; DNA: TGTGCCAGTATGTTACAGGCATATAGCAATCAGCCCCAGCATTTT; CDR3: CASMLQAYSNQPQHF
V: TRBV10-2; size: NA; D: NA; J: TRBJ1-4; DNA: TGCGCCAGCAGTCGGTCCATGGGGAATGAAAAACTGTTTTTT; CDR3: CASSRSMGNEKLFF
V: TRBV28; size: NA; D: NA; J: TRBJ2-1; DNA: TGTGCCAGCAGTTTGGGGAGAATGAATGAGCAGTTCTTC; CDR3: CASSLGRMNEQFF
V: TRBV9; size: NA; D: TRBD2; J: TRBJ2-1; DNA: TGTGCCAGCAACCCGGGACTAAGATTATACAATGAGCAGTTCTTC; CDR3: CASNPGLRLYNEQFF
V: TRBV27; size: NA; D: TRBD1; J: TRBJ1-2; DNA: TGTGCCAGCAGTTTATCAGGGACAGGGGTGGGCTACACCTTC; CDR3: CASSLSGTGVGYTF
V: TRBV27; size: NA; D: NA; J: TRBJ1-5; DNA: TGTGCCAGCAGTTTAAGGTGGCGGGGGGCCCAACAGCCCCAGCATTTT; CDR3: CASSLRWRGAQQPQHF
V: TRBV6-6; size: NA; D: NA; J: TRBJ1-1; DNA: TGTGCCAGCAGTTTGTTTTCGGTCACTGAAGCTTTCTTT; CDR3: CASSLFSVTEAFF
V: TRBV6-2/TRBV6-3; size: once; D: TRBD1; J: TRBJ1-2; DNA: TGTGCCAGCAGTTACTCTGGGACAGCCGGGAGTGGCTACACCTTC; CDR3: CASSYSGTAGSGYTF
V: TRBV19; size: NA; D: TRBD2; J: TRBJ2-7; DNA: TGTGCCAGTAGTATTGCGGGAGGGCCTTACGAGCAGTACTTC; CDR3: CASSIAGGPYEQYF
V: TRBV5-1; size: NA; D: NA; J: TRBJ2-3; DNA: TGCGCCAGCAGTTTAGGCGGGTGGATCACAGATACGCAGTATTTT; CDR3: CASSLGGWITDTQYF
V: TRBV19; size: NA; D: NA; J: TRBJ2-3; DNA: TGTGCCAGTAGTATAGGGGACACACTCCGGGATACGCAGTATTTT; CDR3: CASSIGDTLRDTQYF
V: TRBV30; size: NA; D: NA; J: TRBJ2-7; DNA: TGTGCCTGGAGTGATACCTACGAGCAGTACTTC; CDR3: CAWSDTYEQYF
V: TRBV21-1; size: NA; D: NA; J: TRBJ1-6; DNA: TGTGCCAGCAGCCGGACAGGGTCAAATTCACCCCTCCACTTT; CDR3: CASSRTGSNSPLHF
V: TRBV28; size: NA; D: TRBD1; J: TRBJ1-6; DNA: TGTGCCAGCATCAGGGGACCGGGACAGGGCACCTATAATTCACCCCTCCACTTT; CDR3: CASIRGPGQGTYNSPLHF
V: TRBV18; size: NA; D: TRBD1; J: TRBJ2-3; DNA: TGTGCCAGCTCACACGTCCGGGACAGGGAAACAGATACGCAGTATTTT; CDR3: CASSHVRDRETDTQYF
V: TRBV30; size: once; D: TRBD2; J: TRBJ2-3; DNA: TGTGCCTGGAGTTTAGGGTTAGCGGGGGGGAGTACGCAGTATTTT; CDR3: CAWSLGLAGGSTQYF
V: TRBV19; size: NA; D: TRBD2; J: TRBJ2-1; DNA: TGTGCCAGTAGTCCAGCCTCAGTACTAGCGCTCTCCTACAATGAGCAGTTCTTC; CDR3: CASSPASVLALSYNEQFF
V: TRBV9; size: NA; D: TRBD1; J: TRBJ2-7; DNA: TGTGCCAGCAGCGTAGGACAGGGGGCAAACTACGAGCAGTACTTC; CDR3: CASSVGQGANYEQYF
V: TRBV4-2; size: NA; D: NA; J: TRBJ2-2; DNA: TGTGCCAGCAGCCAAAGAGGGGGGGTCGGGGAGCTGTTTTTT; CDR3: CASSQRGGVGELFF
V: TRBV9; size: few; D: NA; J: TRBJ1-6; DNA: TGTGCCAGCAGCGGCGGACAATACGGGTCACCCCTCCACTTT; CDR3: CASSGGQYGSPLHF
V: TRBV29-1; size: NA; D: NA; J: TRBJ1-2; DNA: TGCAGCGTCTTTGTGGGTACAGGGACGGACTATGGCTACACCTTC; CDR3: CSVFVGTGTDYGYTF
V: TRBV6-2/TRBV6-3; size: NA; D: NA; J: TRBJ1-5; DNA: TGTGCCAGCAGTTTCGCGGGGATTAATAGCAATCAGCCCCAGCATTTT; CDR3: CASSFAGINSNQPQHF